The 21 T cell receptor beta chains listed next were all sequenced from one sample in a study of cytomegalovirus exposure and HLA in healthy donors (dated by TCRdb to 2016 to 2017). Receptor amplification or capture employed the immunoSEQ multiplex PCR assay. For the multiplex PCR, a mixture combining 60 forward primers for TCR Vbeta segments and 13 reverse primers for TCR Jbeta segments was used. TCRdb's version of the immuneACCESS table is confined to in-frame rearrangements and falls short of the full clone set. An unresolved V gene accounts for under half of the shortfall where checked; the remainder is of unknown origin. This sample is represented by over 200,000 clones; about 83% of them were singletons. The ten largest make up around 1.2% of the sample. Sequencing used PBMCs. The receptors shown here come from a human donor in good health.

The chain is built from TRBV28 and TRBJ2-2; a weak D match, TRBD1 (6 bases). V lost 9 bases and J lost 6, with 11 bases in between. The CDR3 sequence is 12 residues long. Germline CDR1 MDHEN, CDR2 SYDVKM. In DNA, the CDR3 is TGTGCCAGTGAACAGGGTCCCGGGGAGCTGTTTTTT. It specifies CASEQGPGELFF.

V usage is TRBV6-5 and J usage is TRBJ1-1; D unresolved. V was trimmed by 5 bases and J by 0 bases, leaving 10 bases between them. This CDR3 contains 14 residues. Germline assignment: CDR1 MNHEY and CDR2 SVGAGI. This chain's CDR3 is CASSLGNMNTEAFF. The CDR3 DNA follows: TGTGCCAGCAGTCTAGGTAACATGAACACTGAAGCTTTCTTT.

The chain uses TRBV2 and TRBJ2-7; D is unclear. With 3 bases removed from V and 3 bases from J, the gap between germline ends came to 9 bases. The CDR3 length is 13 residues. The germline CDR1 and CDR2 sequences are SNHLY and FYNNEI. CDR3 region: CASSEGPRYEQYF. In DNA form, the CDR3 reads TGTGCCAGCAGTGAGGGCCCCCGCTACGAGCAGTACTTC.

V is TRBV10-3 and J is TRBJ1-5, with 10 nucleotides matching TRBD1. The junction had 4 bases not matched to a gene; V was cut back by 3 bases and J by 2 bases. Germline V gene lookup returns CDR1 ENHRY and CDR2 SYGVKD. The CDR3 runs 16 residues. CDR3 DNA sequence: TGTGCCATCAGTGAACCCGGGACAGGGGGCAATCAGCCCCAGCATTTT. Protein sequence: CAISEPGTGGNQPQHF.

This clone showed up just once. The chain has TRBV5-1 and TRBJ2-3, with 10 bases that match TRBD2. J was trimmed by 4 bases and V by 4 bases; bases with no gene match: 12. Germline V gives CDR1 SGHRS, CDR2 YFSETQ. The CDR3 covers 17 residues. CDR3 sequence (DNA): TGCGCCAGCAGCCGGCCTAGCGGGAGAATTAGGGCAGATACGCAGTATTTT. Protein: CASSRPSGRIRADTQYF. Full variable domain (remainder filled in from reference TRBV5-1 and TRBJ2-3): KAGVTQTPRYLIKTRGQQVTLSCSPISGHRSVSWYQQTPGQGLQFLFEYFSETQRNKGNFPGRFSGRQFSNSRSEMNVSTLELGDSALYLCASSRPSGRIRADTQYFGPGTRLTVL.

The chain links TRBV4-3 to TRBJ2-1; TRBD2 matches 8 bases. V gave up 5 bases and J gave up 7 bases; unmatched junction bases: 10. Germline lookup yields CDR1 LGHNA and CDR2 YSLEER. The CDR3 has 15 residues. The CDR3 DNA reads TGCGCCAGCAGCTTAAGCGGGAGTCTCTGGAATGAGCAGTTCTTC. This encodes CASSLSGSLWNEQFF.

The chain is built from TRBV27 and TRBJ1-6, with a weak D call TRBD1 (5 bases). The CDR3 has 15 amino acids. The germline V gene encodes CDR1 MNHEY and CDR2 SMNVEV (reference sequence). Trimming took 6 bases from V and 7 from J, leaving 16 bases between them. CDR3 bases: TGTGCCAGCAGGGTAAAGGGGCTGGGAAATTCACCCCTCCACTTT. Residues: CASRVKGLGNSPLHF.

This chain connects TRBV14 to TRBJ1-3; D is unresolved. V was trimmed by 0 bases and J by 9 bases, leaving 12 bases between them. Germline V gene data show CDR1 as SGHDN and CDR2 as FVKESK. There are 14 residues in the CDR3. The CDR3 loop reads CASSQERLYSTIYF. Here the CDR3 DNA reads TGTGCCAGCAGCCAAGAACGTCTCTATAGCACCATATATTTT.

The rearrangement uses TRBV5-1 and TRBJ1-1; 11 nucleotides agree with TRBD1. CDR1 is SGHRS, CDR2 YFSETQ, per germline. This CDR3 has 17 residues. The trim removed 4 bases at V and 0 bases at J, leaving 8 bases unmatched. Here the CDR3 reads CASSPRTGGPVNTEAFF. The CDR3 nucleotides read TGCGCCAGCAGCCCCAGGACAGGGGGCCCTGTGAACACTGAAGCTTTCTTT.

The chain links TRBV2 to TRBJ2-7, with 8 bases that match TRBD2. The germline CDR1 and CDR2 sequences are SNHLY and FYNNEI. Trimming at V came to 8 bases and at J to 5 bases, leaving 14 bases not matched to a gene. CDR3 length: 15 amino acids. The CDR3 is CASPTPLAGGHEQYF. The DNA of the CDR3 is TGTGCCAGCCCAACCCCCCTAGCGGGTGGGCACGAGCAGTACTTC. Full variable domain (outside the CDR3, taken from reference TRBV2 and TRBJ2-7): EPEVTQTPSHQVTQMGQEVILRCVPISNHLYFYWYRQILGQKVEFLVSFYNNEISEKSEIFDDQFSVERPDGSNFTLKIRSTKLEDSAMYFCASPTPLAGGHEQYFGPGTRLTVT.

A few counts support this clone. The V gene is TRBV5-8, the J gene TRBJ2-1; 11 bases match TRBD2. The V and J ends lost 3 bases and 0 bases, in that order; junction bases with no gene match: 2. The CDR3 consists of 16 residues. CDR1 is SGHTS and CDR2 is YDEGEE in the germline V gene. The CDR3 protein is CASSWGLAVSYNEQFF. CDR3 nucleotide sequence: TGTGCCAGCAGCTGGGGACTAGCGGTCTCCTACAATGAGCAGTTCTTC.

In regard to this clone: The junction does not match germline at one end; this may be a read error. The chain employs TRBV7-9 and TRBJ1-2; 9 nucleotides agree with TRBD1. The CDR3 length is 14 residues. Germline-derived CDR1 and CDR2 are SEHNR and FQNEAQ (reference sequence). The CDR3 loop is CSSSQQGAFNGYTF. Here the CDR3 DNA reads TGTTCCAGCAGCCAACAGGGGGCGTTTAATGGCTACACCTTC.

The chain joins TRBV4-3 to TRBJ1-2; D possibly corresponds to TRBD1 (6 bases). The CDR3 has 15 amino acids. CDR1 and CDR2 from the germline V gene are LGHNA and YSLEER. V was cut by 2 bases and J by 8 bases, with 18 bases left in between. CDR3 bases: TGCGCCAGCAGCCAAACACAGGGATTTCTGCGAGGCTACACCTTC. The encoded protein is CASSQTQGFLRGYTF.

The chain carries TRBV29-1 and TRBJ2-5; TRBD1 aligns across 11 bases. Germline CDR1 SQVTM, CDR2 ANQGSEA. The CDR3 has 14 residues. V shed 6 bases and J 3 bases; nucleotides not matched to a gene: 6. CDR3 sequence reads: CSVRPGQGEETQYF. CDR3 sequence (DNA): TGCAGCGTGAGACCGGGACAGGGGGAAGAGACCCAGTACTTC. The complete variable domain, with remaining parts taken from reference TRBV29-1 and TRBJ2-5, reads SAVISQKPSRDICQRGTSLTIQCQVDSQVTMMFWYRQQPGQSLTLIATANQGSEATYESGFVIDKFPISRPNLTFSTLTVSNMSPEDSSIYLCSVRPGQGEETQYFGPGTRLLVL.

The rearrangement links TRBV30 to TRBJ2-7; TRBD1 might be the D (5 bases). V lost 1 base to trimming and J lost 3 bases, with 13 bases between them. This CDR3 region has 14 residues. The V gene's germline CDR1 is GTSNPN and CDR2 SVGIG (reference sequence). DNA for the CDR3: TGTGCCTGGAGTGATCCAGGGCCGTTCTACGAGCAGTACTTC. It codes for CAWSDPGPFYEQYF.

The chain employs TRBV28 and TRBJ1-5; 9 bases fit TRBD1. V shed 10 bases, J shed 3 bases, and the junction held 10 bases outside the gene matches. Germline V CDR1 and CDR2: MDHEN, SYDVKM. The CDR3 is 15 residues long. The CDR3 DNA sequence: TGTGCCACCATTGGACAGGGGAGAACCAATCAGCCCCAGCATTTT. Translation: CATIGQGRTNQPQHF.

The J gene is TRBJ2-5, the V gene TRBV6-5; 7 bases map to TRBD2. Trimming removed 0 bases from V and 4 bases from J; junction bases left unmatched: 8. The CDR3 spans 16 residues. Looked up from germline, CDR1 is MNHEY and CDR2 is SVGAGI. The CDR3 protein is CASSYSSSGIVETQYF. Here the CDR3 DNA reads TGTGCCAGCAGTTACTCGTCCAGCGGGATAGTAGAGACCCAGTACTTC.

This clone has a handful of counts. This sequence joins TRBV7-9 and TRBJ2-7; a weak D match, TRBD2 (6 bases). The CDR3 covers 15 residues. Germline V gene sequence: CDR1 SEHNR, CDR2 FQNEAQ (reference sequence). V dropped 3 bases and J dropped 2 bases, with 14 bases sitting between them. The CDR3 bases are TGTGCCAGCAGCTTGCGGGGCATGGGCCCCTACGAGCAGTACTTC. It specifies CASSLRGMGPYEQYF.

The sample holds a few counts of this clone. This chain joins TRBV4-2 and TRBJ2-7, with D possibly being TRBD2 (5 bases). Germline CDR1 is LGHNA and CDR2 is YNFKEQ. With 4 bases removed from V and 7 bases from J, the gap between germline ends came to 17 bases. CDR3 size: 14 residues. CDR3 in amino acids: CASSPQNLGGEQYF. The DNA of the CDR3 is TGTGCCAGCAGCCCCCAAAACCTAGGCGGGGAGCAGTACTTC.

This clone occurred a few times. The genes are TRBV7-2 and TRBJ2-2; D is ambiguous. Germline assignment: CDR1 SGHTA and CDR2 FQGNSA. Trimming cost V 3 bases and J 3 bases, with 11 bases left between them. This CDR3 has 15 residues. Here the CDR3 DNA reads TGTGCCAGCAGCTTGCAGCGTTACGACACCGGGGAGCTGTTTTTT. Residues: CASSLQRYDTGELFF.

The chain recombines TRBV4-3 with TRBJ2-1, with D perhaps matching TRBD1 (5 bases). Trimming left V 4 bases short and J 8 bases short, with 15 bases between. Germline-derived CDR1 and CDR2 are LGHNA and YSLEER. The CDR3 consists of 14 residues. In nucleotides, the CDR3 is TGCGCCAGCAGCCCATTTCCGGCGACAGATGAGCAGTTCTTC. This translates into CASSPFPATDEQFF.